Below are 8 T cell receptor beta chains sequenced from a single sample in a study of T cells after yellow fever vaccination. Each CDR3 protein is one row after TCRdb ran MiXCR on the 5' RACE reads. The data show some 300,000 distinct CDR3 sequences, 7.5% to 9% seen once. The sample in question was CD4+ T cells sorted from PBMCs, obtained 5 days after the yellow fever booster vaccination. The source of these receptors is a man between 18 and 29 years old who received the YFV17D yellow fever vaccine.

This clonotype was seen repeatedly, ten times or more. The CDR3 is CASSFGTRQETQYF. The DNA of the CDR3 is TGTGCCAGCAGCTTCGGGACACGACAAGAGACCCAGTACTTC. This chain joins TRBV7-9 and TRBJ2-5; tentatively, D is TRBD1 (6 bases). The germline V gene has CDR1 SEHNR and CDR2 FQNEAQ (reference sequence). Trimming removed 3 bases at V and 2 bases at J, with 10 bases between. The CDR3 is made up of 14 amino acids.

This clonotype was counted only a few times. The V call is TRBV19, the J call TRBJ2-1; a weak D match, TRBD1 (5 bases). The CDR3 spans 15 residues. Germline V lookup: CDR1 LNHDA, CDR2 SQIVND (reference sequence). V lost 6 bases and J 0 bases, leaving 12 bases between the germline ends. Here the CDR3 reads CASRNRRSSYNEQFF. DNA for the CDR3: TGTGCCAGTAGGAACAGGCGGAGCTCCTACAATGAGCAGTTCTTC.

This clonotype was observed many times. This sequence joins TRBV5-1 and TRBJ2-3; unclear D gene. V shed 1 base and J shed 2 bases, with 5 bases lying between them. The CDR3 runs to 13 residues. Per germline, CDR1 SGHRS and CDR2 YFSETQ. CDR3 sequence: CASSLSITDTQYF. CDR3 DNA sequence: TGCGCCAGCAGCTTGTCAATCACAGATACGCAGTATTTT.

This clonotype has only a few counts. The chain couples TRBV5-5 to TRBJ1-5; no definite D call. The V and J ends lost 3 bases and 9 bases respectively, with 16 bases between them. The CDR3 extends over 14 amino acids. In germline, CDR1 is SGHKS, CDR2 YYEKEE (reference sequence). The CDR3 DNA sequence: TGTGCCAGCAGCTCCGGGTCTAAGGGCCTGCCCCAGCATTTT. The encoded protein is CASSSGSKGLPQHF.

This clonotype came up a few times. The V and J genes are TRBV5-1 and TRBJ1-4; D perhaps matches TRBD1 (6 bases). V lost 1 base and J 2 bases, leaving 9 bases between the germline ends. Germline V gene lookup returns CDR1 SGHRS and CDR2 YFSETQ. The CDR3 has 15 amino acids. The CDR3 DNA sequence: TGCGCCAGCAGCTTGTGGGGGGCGACTAATGAAAAACTGTTTTTT. Translation: CASSLWGATNEKLFF.

In its sample, this clonotype was seen many times. The rearrangement joins TRBV4-2 to TRBJ1-5; TRBD1 is a possible D gene (6 bases). Germline values: CDR1 LGHNA, CDR2 YNFKEQ. Deletions cut 0 bases from V and 1 base from J, with 13 bases between. This CDR3 has 17 residues. The CDR3 protein is CASSQEGQRLSNQPQHF. The DNA of the CDR3 is TGTGCCAGCAGCCAAGAAGGACAGCGATTGAGCAATCAGCCCCAGCATTTT.

The CDR3 spells CSARSTGNVGNTIYF. The CDR3 nucleotides read TGCAGTGCTAGATCTACAGGGAACGTTGGAAACACCATATATTTT. The chain recombines TRBV20-1 with TRBJ1-3, with D perhaps TRBD1 (6 bases). This CDR3 is built from 15 residues. The germline V and J ends were trimmed by 2 bases and 3 bases, with 14 bases remaining between them. Germline V lookup: CDR1 DFQATT, CDR2 SNEGSKA (reference sequence).

This rearrangement joins TRBV4-3 to TRBJ2-3; 9 nucleotides line up with TRBD2. This CDR3 is built from 14 residues. J was trimmed by 2 bases and V by 8 bases; bases with no gene match: 5. Germline assignment: CDR1 LGHNA and CDR2 YSLEER. The CDR3 nucleotides are TGCGCCAGCCGCGCGGGGGGGCACACAGATACGCAGTATTTT. This gives the protein CASRAGGHTDTQYF.